This T cell receptor (beta chain) was observed in a study of blood T cell repertoires in COVID-19. Study background: Acute and convalescent COVID-19 specimens originated in the United States, Italy and Spain. PBMCs, B-cell-depleted T cells, or T cells were the source of the cDNA or gDNA that made up the material.

Seattle patients were enrolled during active infection and followed longitudinally. TCRdb's copy holds only in-frame clones and misses some; the assay was immunoSEQ multiplex PCR. Counted here are hundreds of thousands of clones, around 90% occurring once; the ten biggest clones make up less than 9.5%. This CDR3 has 13 residues. From germline, CDR1 is SGHAT and CDR2 FQNNGV. V was trimmed by 5 bases and J by 1 base, leaving 6 bases between them. Sequenced sample: peripheral blood. The chain employs TRBV11-2 and TRBJ1-5; no reliable D call. This clonotype was sampled from a woman in her fifties or sixties with COVID-19, enrolled during active disease. CDR3 DNA: TGTGCCAGCAGCCAACGGAGCAATCAGCCCCAGCATTTT. This sequence encodes CASSQRSNQPQHF.